The rows below give T cell receptor beta chains drawn from one sample of a study of blood T cell repertoires in COVID-19. Some clones are missing from TCRdb's copy, which holds only in-frame ones; the method was immunoSEQ multiplex PCR. The sample lists 390,000 or so clones, roughly 90% occurring once. The sample taken for sequencing was peripheral blood. These receptors were obtained from a woman in her twenties or thirties with active or convalescent COVID-19. CDR3s include the opening cysteine and the closing phenylalanine or tryptophan. The order of the fields is D gene, V gene, clone size, CDR3 length, J gene, CDR3 protein, CDR3 DNA. A D gene is named only where the DNA matches it firmly. Clone size is given for some rows only: seen once, a few or many times, or a class if the clone is expanded.

D gene: TRBD2; V gene: TRBV7-9; clone size: .; CDR3 length: 15; J gene: TRBJ2-1; CDR3 protein: CASGEREGIYNEQFF; CDR3 DNA: TGTGCCAGCGGCGAGCGGGAGGGCATTTACAATGAGCAGTTCTTC
D gene: TRBD2; V gene: TRBV11-3; clone size: .; CDR3 length: 19; J gene: TRBJ2-3; CDR3 protein: CASSFIPGLAGGGADTQYF; CDR3 DNA: TGTGCCAGCAGCTTCATTCCGGGACTAGCGGGAGGAGGCGCAGATACGCAGTATTTT
D gene: TRBD2; V gene: TRBV25-1; clone size: .; CDR3 length: 16; J gene: TRBJ2-1; CDR3 protein: CASGLLGSGGATEQFF; CDR3 DNA: TGTGCCAGTGGCCTGCTGGGTAGCGGGGGGGCCACTGAGCAGTTCTTC
D gene: .; V gene: TRBV7-9; clone size: once; CDR3 length: 14; J gene: TRBJ1-5; CDR3 protein: CASSLDGGRQPQHF; CDR3 DNA: TGTGCCAGCAGCTTAGACGGGGGGAGGCAGCCCCAGCATTTT
D gene: TRBD2; V gene: TRBV2; clone size: .; CDR3 length: 17; J gene: TRBJ2-3; CDR3 protein: CASTRTSGSSSTDTQYF; CDR3 DNA: TGTGCCAGCACGCGGACTAGCGGAAGTTCTAGCACAGATACGCAGTATTTT
D gene: TRBD1; V gene: TRBV5-4; clone size: .; CDR3 length: 18; J gene: TRBJ2-3; CDR3 protein: CASSSGQVRGFGTDTQYF; CDR3 DNA: TGTGCCAGCAGCTCGGGACAGGTGAGGGGTTTCGGCACAGATACGCAGTATTTT
D gene: TRBD2; V gene: TRBV10-3; clone size: .; CDR3 length: 15; J gene: TRBJ2-7; CDR3 protein: CAISEFASGTYEQYF; CDR3 DNA: TGTGCCATCAGTGAGTTCGCTAGCGGAACCTACGAGCAGTACTTC
D gene: .; V gene: TRBV4-2; clone size: .; CDR3 length: 14; J gene: TRBJ1-1; CDR3 protein: CASSQAGGNTEAFF; CDR3 DNA: TGTGCCAGCAGCCAAGCGGGGGGGAACACTGAAGCTTTCTTT
D gene: .; V gene: TRBV5-1; clone size: .; CDR3 length: 18; J gene: TRBJ1-6; CDR3 protein: CASSPLDSSSSYNSPLHF; CDR3 DNA: TGCGCCAGCAGTCCCTTAGACTCTTCTAGCTCCTATAATTCACCCCTCCACTTT
D gene: .; V gene: TRBV18; clone size: .; CDR3 length: 14; J gene: TRBJ1-1; CDR3 protein: CASSPQQGNTEAFF; CDR3 DNA: TGTGCCAGCTCACCACAACAGGGTAACACTGAAGCTTTCTTT
D gene: TRBD2; V gene: TRBV5-1; clone size: .; CDR3 length: 19; J gene: TRBJ2-1; CDR3 protein: CASSFPGLADNWDYNEQFF; CDR3 DNA: TGCGCCAGCAGCTTCCCCGGACTAGCGGATAATTGGGACTACAATGAGCAGTTCTTC
D gene: TRBD2; V gene: TRBV3-1/TRBV3-2; clone size: .; CDR3 length: 15; J gene: TRBJ2-7; CDR3 protein: CASSLSSGPPYEQYF; CDR3 DNA: TGTGCCAGCAGTTTATCTAGCGGTCCACCCTACGAGCAGTACTTC
D gene: .; V gene: TRBV5-1; clone size: .; CDR3 length: 15; J gene: TRBJ1-2; CDR3 protein: CASSSGAGEGYGYTF; CDR3 DNA: TGCGCCAGCAGCTCGGGGGCAGGGGAGGGCTATGGCTACACCTTC
D gene: .; V gene: TRBV28; clone size: .; CDR3 length: 19; J gene: TRBJ2-1; CDR3 protein: CASSATMHGVLSSYNEQFF; CDR3 DNA: TGTGCCAGCAGTGCGACCATGCACGGGGTCCTAAGCTCCTACAATGAGCAGTTCTTC
D gene: .; V gene: TRBV3-1/TRBV3-2; clone size: .; CDR3 length: 16; J gene: TRBJ2-7; CDR3 protein: CASSLTGGKSTYEQYF; CDR3 DNA: TGTGCCAGCAGCCTAACTGGGGGGAAAAGCACCTACGAGCAGTACTTC
D gene: .; V gene: TRBV7-6; clone size: .; CDR3 length: 16; J gene: TRBJ1-3; CDR3 protein: CASSFRDPGAGNTIYF; CDR3 DNA: TGTGCCAGCAGCTTCCGGGACCCGGGGGCTGGAAACACCATATATTTT
D gene: .; V gene: TRBV7-9; clone size: .; CDR3 length: 14; J gene: TRBJ1-1; CDR3 protein: CASSLSGLDTEAFF; CDR3 DNA: TGTGCCAGCAGCTTATCAGGGCTAGACACTGAAGCTTTCTTT
D gene: .; V gene: TRBV7-2; clone size: .; CDR3 length: 15; J gene: TRBJ1-3; CDR3 protein: CASSLSGGLGNTIYF; CDR3 DNA: TGTGCCAGCAGCTTATCTGGGGGCTTGGGAAACACCATATATTTT
D gene: TRBD2; V gene: TRBV7-2; clone size: .; CDR3 length: 14; J gene: TRBJ2-1; CDR3 protein: CASSLVAGVSEQFF; CDR3 DNA: TGTGCCAGCAGCTTAGTTGCGGGGGTCAGTGAGCAGTTCTTC
D gene: TRBD2; V gene: TRBV6-5; clone size: many; CDR3 length: 15; J gene: TRBJ2-3; CDR3 protein: CASSLSSGGQDTQYF; CDR3 DNA: TGTGCCAGCAGTTTATCTAGCGGGGGGCAGGATACGCAGTATTTT
D gene: TRBD1; V gene: TRBV5-6; clone size: .; CDR3 length: 14; J gene: TRBJ1-5; CDR3 protein: CASSLGQGVQPQHF; CDR3 DNA: TGTGCCAGCAGTCTAGGACAGGGCGTACAGCCCCAGCATTTT
D gene: .; V gene: TRBV30; clone size: .; CDR3 length: 13; J gene: TRBJ1-2; CDR3 protein: CAWTRGLSYGYTF; CDR3 DNA: TGTGCCTGGACCCGAGGGCTGAGCTATGGCTACACCTTC
D gene: .; V gene: TRBV6-5; clone size: .; CDR3 length: 15; J gene: TRBJ2-7; CDR3 protein: CASSYSSQDTYEQYF; CDR3 DNA: TGTGCCAGCAGTTACTCTTCTCAGGACACCTACGAGCAGTACTTC
D gene: TRBD1; V gene: TRBV19; clone size: .; CDR3 length: 18; J gene: TRBJ2-1; CDR3 protein: CASSISIWGQGSYNEQFF; CDR3 DNA: TGTGCCAGTAGTATTTCAATTTGGGGACAGGGGTCCTACAATGAGCAGTTCTTC
D gene: .; V gene: TRBV27; clone size: .; CDR3 length: 12; J gene: TRBJ1-1; CDR3 protein: CASKQGNTEAFF; CDR3 DNA: TGTGCCAGCAAACAGGGGAACACTGAAGCTTTCTTT
D gene: .; V gene: TRBV27; clone size: .; CDR3 length: 15; J gene: TRBJ2-1; CDR3 protein: CASSLSVRGWDEQFF; CDR3 DNA: TGTGCCAGCAGTTTATCTGTCCGGGGTTGGGATGAGCAGTTCTTC
D gene: .; V gene: TRBV14; clone size: .; CDR3 length: 13; J gene: TRBJ1-1; CDR3 protein: CASRGHGNLRAFF; CDR3 DNA: TGTGCCAGCAGGGGACACGGTAACCTCAGAGCTTTCTTT
D gene: TRBD1; V gene: TRBV27; clone size: .; CDR3 length: 13; J gene: TRBJ1-2; CDR3 protein: CASSDRGRDGYTF; CDR3 DNA: TGTGCCAGCAGTGACAGGGGGCGTGATGGCTACACCTTC
D gene: .; V gene: TRBV18; clone size: .; CDR3 length: 14; J gene: TRBJ1-1; CDR3 protein: CASSTGTQNTEAFF; CDR3 DNA: TGTGCCAGCTCAACCGGGACACAGAACACTGAAGCTTTCTTT
D gene: TRBD2; V gene: TRBV7-8; clone size: few; CDR3 length: 16; J gene: TRBJ2-5; CDR3 protein: CASSSNGLAGVETQYF; CDR3 DNA: TGTGCCAGCAGCTCGAATGGACTAGCGGGAGTGGAGACCCAGTACTTC